This passage covers 29 T cell receptor beta chains from one sample sequenced in a study of siplizumab effects on memory and regulatory T cells. Sequencing used immunoSEQ multiplex PCR; TCRdb keeps in-frame clones, though not all of them. The sample includes tens of thousands of clones, 80% to 95% seen only once; the top ten take over 5.5%. The sample was CD8+ T cells sorted from blood. The receptors here all came from a human donor in good health.

The chain links TRBV2 to TRBJ2-2; unclear D gene. The CDR3 consists of 15 residues. Trimming left V 8 bases short and J 5 bases short, with 18 bases between. The germline CDR1 and CDR2 sequences are SNHLY and FYNNEI. The chain's CDR3 is CASVPPPPRTGELFF. CDR3 bases: TGTGCCAGCGTTCCGCCCCCGCCGAGAACCGGGGAGCTGTTTTTT.

The rearrangement links TRBV19 to TRBJ1-1; TRBD1 might be the D (5 bases). The CDR3 consists of 14 residues. Trimming left V 0 bases short and J 4 bases short, with 9 bases between. The germline CDR1 and CDR2 sequences are LNHDA and SQIVND (reference sequence). In nucleotides, the CDR3 is TGTGCCAGTAGTATAGATCTAGGGGCCACTGAAGCTTTCTTT. This gives the protein CASSIDLGATEAFF.

The gene calls are TRBV7-9 and TRBJ2-3; D is ambiguous. Deletions cut 5 bases from V and 3 bases from J, with 12 bases between. The V gene's germline CDR1 is SEHNR and CDR2 FQNEAQ (reference sequence). The CDR3 length is 14 residues. This chain's CDR3 is CASSQTSVTDTQYF. As DNA, the CDR3 is TGTGCCAGCAGCCAAACTTCGGTAACAGATACGCAGTATTTT.

The count of this clone is one. The genes are TRBV19 and TRBJ2-7; weak D call: TRBD1 (6 bases). Trimming removed 3 bases at V and 3 bases at J, with 9 bases between. Germline V lookup: CDR1 LNHDA, CDR2 SQIVND (reference sequence). The CDR3 sequence is 13 residues long. For the CDR3, the DNA is TGTGCCAGTAGTATGGGCAGGGGCTACGAGCAGTACTTC. This sequence encodes CASSMGRGYEQYF. Combining the CDR3 with reference TRBV19 and TRBJ2-7 gives the whole variable domain DGGITQSPKYLFRKEGQNVTLSCEQNLNHDAMYWYRQDPGQGLRLIYYSQIVNDFQKGDIAEGYSVSREKKESFPLTVTSAQKNPTAFYLCASSMGRGYEQYFGPGTRLTVT.

This chain links TRBV2 with TRBJ2-4, with TRBD1 as a possible D gene (5 bases). Per the germline V gene, CDR1 is SNHLY and CDR2 is FYNNEI. CDR3 length: 14 amino acids. V lost 5 bases and J lost 3, with 11 bases in between. The CDR3 DNA sequence: TGTGCCAGCAGTTGGACATATGGCAAAAACATTCAGTACTTC. This encodes CASSWTYGKNIQYF.

The genes are TRBV21-1 and TRBJ2-1; the DNA was not used to check the table's D call, TRBD2. TRBV21-1 has pseudogene status. This CDR3 region has 17 residues. CDR3: CASSKVGGRAPLYEQFF. DNA for the CDR3: TGTGCCAGCAGCAAAGTGGGCGGGAGGGCCCCGTTGTATGAGCAGTTCTTC.

The chain joins TRBV15 to TRBJ1-2; D gene uncertain. The CDR3 extends over 16 amino acids. From germline, CDR1 is LNHNV and CDR2 YYDKDF (reference sequence). Trimming shortened V by 0 bases and J by 1 base, and 12 bases separated the two germline ends. The CDR3, as DNA: TGTGCCACCAGCAGAGATTCGTACGGGGATAACTATGGCTACACCTTC. Translating it yields CATSRDSYGDNYGYTF.

V is TRBV27 and J is TRBJ2-1; 9 bases line up with TRBD1. Germline V gene sequence: CDR1 MNHEY, CDR2 SMNVEV (reference sequence). This CDR3 has 17 residues. J gave up 4 bases and V 2 bases, and 9 bases lay outside the gene matches. Here the CDR3 DNA reads TGTGCCAGCAGTTTACCCCCCGGGACAGGGTTGTACAATGAGCAGTTCTTC. It is translated as CASSLPPGTGLYNEQFF.

The count of this clone is one. The junction does not match germline at one end; this may be a read error. Other DNA sequences of this sample code for an identical CDR3. The chain uses TRBV29-1 and TRBJ1-1, with 11 bases lining up with TRBD1. CDR3 length: 14 residues. Germline-derived CDR1 and CDR2 are SQVTM and ANQGSEA. DNA for the CDR3: TGCAGCGTCGAAGGACAGGGGGCTCCATTTGAAGCTTTCTTT. It codes for CSVEGQGAPFEAFF.

The chain joins TRBV7-9 to TRBJ1-5; D is unresolved. Germline V gene data show CDR1 as SEHNR and CDR2 as FQNEAQ (reference sequence). The CDR3 length is 12 residues. V was clipped by 4 bases and J by 4 bases, with 5 bases between them. The CDR3, as DNA: TGTGCCAGCAGCTCTCCTAATCAGCCCCAGCATTTT. It specifies CASSSPNQPQHF.

The gene calls are TRBV21-1 and TRBJ2-7; TRBD2 reflects the table's D call only, with no check against the DNA. TRBV21-1 represents a pseudogene. There are 15 residues in the CDR3. CDR3 bases: TGTGCCAGCAGCACTAATCCTGGGACTTCATACGAGCAGTACTTC. As protein: CASSTNPGTSYEQYF.

The chain joins TRBV10-1 to TRBJ2-3; TRBD2 aligns across 8 bases. The germline V gene has CDR1 WNHNN and CDR2 SYGVQD (reference sequence). V was pared by 4 bases and J by 2 bases, with 5 bases of the junction left unmatched. CDR3 length equals 15 residues. The CDR3 DNA follows: TGCGCCAGCAGTGTGAGCGGGGGTTACACAGATACGCAGTATTTT. As protein: CASSVSGGYTDTQYF.

The chain employs TRBV30 and TRBJ2-3; 9 bases are shared with TRBD2. With V trimmed by 4 bases and J by 1 base, 3 bases remained unmatched. Germline assignment: CDR1 GTSNPN and CDR2 SVGIG (reference sequence). This CDR3 is 14 amino acids long. The CDR3 DNA is TGTGCCTGGACCCCTAGCGGGGGCACAGATACGCAGTATTTT. Protein: CAWTPSGGTDTQYF.

The V call is TRBV7-9, the J call TRBJ2-4, with D possibly TRBD1 on 6 matching bases. The V end lost 4 bases, the J end lost 6 bases, and 22 bases lay between the germline ends. Germline V gene lookup returns CDR1 SEHNR and CDR2 FQNEAQ (reference sequence). CDR3 size: 17 residues. CDR3 sequence reads: CASSSNPTGLAGNIQYF. The CDR3 bases are TGTGCCAGCAGCTCAAACCCGACAGGTCTGGCGGGAAACATTCAGTACTTC.

V usage is TRBV6-6 and J usage is TRBJ2-2; D perhaps matches TRBD1 (6 bases). The germline V and J ends were trimmed by 6 bases and 5 bases, with 19 bases remaining between them. The germline gives CDR1 MNHNY, CDR2 SVGAGI (reference sequence). CDR3 length: 16 residues. In DNA form, the CDR3 reads TGTGCCAGCAGCTTGAGTGGGACATACAGAACCGGGGAGCTGTTTTTT. It translates to CASSLSGTYRTGELFF.

A remark on this clone: The sample contains more than one DNA sequence encoding this CDR3. CDR3 amino acids: CASSQGDRQTEKLFF. As DNA, the CDR3 is TGTGCCAGCAGCCAGGGGGACAGACAAACGGAAAAACTGTTTTTT. The chain is built from TRBV2 and TRBJ1-4; 7 bases agree with TRBD1. V shed 6 bases, J shed 8 bases, and the junction held 12 bases outside the gene matches. From germline, CDR1 is SNHLY and CDR2 FYNNEI. The CDR3 length is 15 residues.

V and J are TRBV4-2 and TRBJ1-1, with TRBD1 matching 7 bases. Germline CDR1 reads LGHNA; CDR2 reads YNFKEQ. V lost 3 bases to trimming and J lost 4 bases; unmatched junction nucleotides: 8. The CDR3 has 15 amino acids. This CDR3 reads CASSQTTTGITEAFF. In DNA, the CDR3 is TGTGCCAGCAGCCAGACCACGACAGGGATCACTGAAGCTTTCTTT.

The rearrangement joins TRBV6-1 to TRBJ1-1; D ambiguous. The V gene lost 0 bases and the J gene lost 3 bases, with 17 bases spanning the gap. The CDR3 runs to 17 residues. Germline assignment: CDR1 MNHNS and CDR2 SASEGT. As DNA, the CDR3 is TGTGCCAGCAGTGAAGCACCTGTGCTCGGGGAGGACACTGAAGCTTTCTTT. Its protein product is CASSEAPVLGEDTEAFF.

This clone was recorded only once. The V call is TRBV5-1, the J call TRBJ2-1; the match to TRBD2 covers 8 bases. V gave up 4 bases and J gave up 6 bases; unmatched junction bases: 9. The CDR3 length is 15 residues. CDR1 is SGHRS and CDR2 is YFSETQ in the germline V gene. CDR3 DNA sequence: TGCGCCAGCAGCCCGTCTAGCGGGTCCATCAATGAGCAGTTCTTC. It specifies CASSPSSGSINEQFF.

The chain has TRBV21-1 and TRBJ1-2. TRBV21-1 is shown as a pseudogene. The CDR3 spans 13 residues. The CDR3 sequence is CASSKETGGGYTF. The CDR3 DNA sequence: TGTGCCAGCAGCAAAGAGACTGGGGGTGGCTACACCTTC.

The chain uses TRBV19 and TRBJ1-3; 8 bases fit TRBD1. Germline V gene sequence: CDR1 LNHDA, CDR2 SQIVND (reference sequence). The CDR3 covers 15 residues. The V segment lost 5 bases and the J segment 0 bases; nucleotides outside the gene matches: 3. CDR3 DNA sequence: TGTGCCAGTAGTCCGGACAGGGACTCTGGAAACACCATATATTTT. It is translated as CASSPDRDSGNTIYF.

V is TRBV13 and J is TRBJ1-3; D unresolved. V gave up 4 bases and J gave up 2 bases, with 18 bases separating them. The CDR3 extends over 17 amino acids. CDR1 PRHDT and CDR2 FYEKMQ come from the germline V gene (reference sequence). The CDR3 region has the DNA TGTGCCAGCAGCTCCCCCAGCCAGGACTATACTGGAAACACCATATATTTT. Translation: CASSSPSQDYTGNTIYF.

The chain has TRBV5-6 and TRBJ2-7; TRBD2 might be the D (5 bases). V gave up 2 bases and J gave up 3 bases, with 12 bases separating them. The CDR3 covers 14 residues. In germline, CDR1 is SGHDT, CDR2 YYEEEE. In DNA, the CDR3 is TGTGCCAGCAGCTTCGCTGGACTGAACTACGAGCAGTACTTC. Protein sequence: CASSFAGLNYEQYF.

This clone was seen a few times. This chain uses TRBV10-3 with TRBJ1-5; D remains ambiguous. The CDR3 is made up of 11 amino acids. The V gene's germline CDR1 is ENHRY and CDR2 SYGVKD. V was cut by 7 bases and J by 1 base, with 2 bases left in between. The CDR3 bases are TGTGCCATCATCAGCAATCAGCCCCAGCATTTT. Translating it yields CAIISNQPQHF.

The rearrangement joins TRBV5-6 to TRBJ1-5, with 7 bases that match TRBD1. The CDR3 has 12 amino acids. V lost 0 bases to trimming and J lost 9 bases; unmatched junction nucleotides: 0. CDR1 and CDR2 from the germline V gene are SGHDT and YYEEEE. DNA of the CDR3: TGTGCCAGCAGCTTGGGACAGGGGCCCCAGCATTTT. Protein product: CASSLGQGPQHF.

The CDR3 loop reads CAGGQSPLHF. The CDR3 coding sequence is TGTGCCGGAGGTCAATCACCCCTCCACTTT. The chain recombines TRBV7-9 with TRBJ1-6; D uncertain. V dropped 11 bases and J dropped 10 bases, with 9 bases sitting between them. The CDR3 contains 10 residues. The germline V gene encodes CDR1 SEHNR and CDR2 FQNEAQ (reference sequence).

The J gene is TRBJ2-1, the V gene TRBV10-3, with TRBD2 as a possible D gene (5 bases). The CDR3 length is 16 residues. V was clipped by 0 bases and J by 6 bases, with 15 bases between them. Germline loops: CDR1 ENHRY, CDR2 SYGVKD. CDR3 protein: CAISESFVGERNEQFF. The CDR3 DNA sequence: TGTGCCATCAGTGAGTCGTTTGTGGGAGAACGCAATGAGCAGTTCTTC.

This chain links TRBV7-9 with TRBJ1-2; a possible D gene is TRBD1 (5 bases). V was pared by 4 bases and J by 8 bases, with 17 bases between. CDR1 is SEHNR and CDR2 is FQNEAQ in the germline V gene (reference sequence). The CDR3 has 14 residues. The CDR3 loop is CASSSPGTGVGYTF. The CDR3 coding sequence is TGTGCCAGCAGCTCACCCGGGACTGGGGTCGGCTACACCTTC. The variable domain in full, completed from reference TRBV7-9 and TRBJ1-2, reads DTGVSQNPRHKITKRGQNVTFRCDPISEHNRLYWYRQTLGQGPEFLTYFQNEAQLEKSRLLSDRFSAERPKGSFSTLEIQRTEQGDSAMYLCASSSPGTGVGYTFGSGTRLTVV.

J is TRBJ2-2 and V is TRBV4-3, with TRBD2 identical over 10 bases. Germline-derived CDR1 and CDR2 are LGHNA and YSLEER. The CDR3 totals 15 residues. The V gene end was trimmed by 4 bases and the J gene end by 6 bases; junction bases not matched to a gene: 5. The CDR3 sequence is CASSREREGAGELFF. The CDR3 nucleotides read TGCGCCAGCAGCCGAGAGCGGGAGGGGGCCGGGGAGCTGTTTTTT.